Sequencing of this T cell receptor beta chain was carried out in a study of T-cell memory formation after mild COVID-19. Study information: Most TCR clusters belonged to a single donor. Findings and limits, study-wide: Some responding clones appeared in pre-infection memory, suggesting cross-reactive memory joined.

Germline CDR1 is SNHLY and CDR2 is FYNNEI. The junction had 4 bases not matched to a gene; V was cut back by 5 bases and J by 4 bases. This CDR3 has 14 amino acids. From the 5' RACE reads, TCRdb called clonotypes with MiXCR, one entry per CDR3 protein. The sample yields a few hundred thousand distinct CDR3 sequences, over 11% seen once. Points on this clonotype: Antigen specificity is unknown.

The chain joins TRBV2 to TRBJ1-4, with TRBD1 matching over 7 bases. This receptor was identified in a young man who had mild COVID-19 (a few samples of this study predate the infection). Cell type and time point are not known. Sequenced: PBMCs or a T cell subset sorted from them (not recorded which). CDR3 sequence reads: CASSNQGVNEKLFF. CDR3 DNA sequence: TGTGCCAGCAGTAACCAGGGGGTTAATGAAAAACTGTTTTTT.